Presented here are 16 T cell receptor beta chains from one specimen sequenced in a study of T-cell reconstitution after alpha-beta-depleted transplantation in children (TCRdb year 2016). Library generation was performed with PCR. This sample was sequenced with an Illumina HiSeq 2500. To normalize quantification of the TCRbeta repertoire, the TCR libraries were built with molecular barcoding that relied on unique molecular identifiers. TCRdb trimmed the raw reads at Q25, called clones with MiXCR and kept productive beta chains. Entries that share a CDR3 protein sequence are merged under the most common genes and DNA. The sample includes 200,000 to 250,000 distinct CDR3 sequences, with around 12% observed a single time. Of the sample, about 2.4% is held by the ten largest clones. The sample consisted of PBMCs from the stem cell graft donor, taken from the stem cell graft. These receptors were taken from a human donor who donated a stem cell graft to a child with acute lymphoblastic leukemia.

This clonotype was counted at least ten times. V gene TRBV7-8 combines with J gene TRBJ1-5, with 7 positions matching TRBD1. The CDR3 runs to 17 residues. CDR1 is SGHVS and CDR2 is FQNEAQ in the germline V gene. Trimming removed 5 bases from V and 2 bases from J; junction bases left unmatched: 12. The CDR3 loop is CASSAGTANWGNQPQHF. CDR3 coding DNA: TGTGCCAGCAGCGCGGGGACAGCCAATTGGGGCAATCAGCCCCAGCATTTT.

There are many counts of this clonotype. V usage is TRBV5-1 and J usage is TRBJ2-7; TRBD1 aligns across 9 bases. This CDR3 comprises 16 residues. Germline trimming cut 1 base from V and 7 bases from J; bases unmatched to any gene: 12. CDR1 SGHRS and CDR2 YFSETQ come from the germline V gene. CDR3 sequence reads: CASSLRRTGVDREQYF. In DNA form, the CDR3 reads TGCGCCAGCAGCTTGCGCCGGACAGGGGTCGATAGGGAGCAGTACTTC. Together with reference TRBV5-1 and TRBJ2-7, the CDR3 gives the full variable domain: KAGVTQTPRYLIKTRGQQVTLSCSPISGHRSVSWYQQTPGQGLQFLFEYFSETQRNKGNFPGRFSGRQFSNSRSEMNVSTLELGDSALYLCASSLRRTGVDREQYFGPGTRLTVT.

This clonotype has a single count. A single base separates this from a much larger clone, so it may be a read error. This chain joins TRBV6-2 or TRBV6-3 and TRBJ2-5, with 8 bases matching TRBD1. With 10 bases clipped from V and 4 bases from J, the junction kept 8 bases outside the gene matches. This CDR3 has 13 residues. Germline CDR1 reads MNHEY; CDR2 reads SVGEGT. CDR3 nucleotides: TGTGCCACGGGGGACAGGATAAGAGAGACCCAGTACTTC. It yields the protein CATGDRIRETQYF.

The sample holds a few counts of this clonotype. The J gene is TRBJ1-2, the V gene TRBV6-2 or TRBV6-3, with 7 bases lining up with TRBD1. The CDR3 spans 15 residues. After removal of 6 bases from V and 5 bases from J, the junction contained 12 bases not matched to a gene. In germline, CDR1 is MNHEY, CDR2 SVGEGT. In DNA form, the CDR3 reads TGTGCCAGCAGCCGCCGGGACAGTAGTGAATATGGCTACACCTTC. The encoded protein is CASSRRDSSEYGYTF.

The rearrangement links TRBV12-5 to TRBJ1-1, with a weak D call TRBD1 (5 bases). The CDR3 loop spans 17 amino acids. Between the trimmed V and J ends, which lost 2 bases and 5 bases, there was a span of 21 bases. Per the germline V gene, CDR1 is LGHNT and CDR2 is FRNRAP. This CDR3 reads CASGLSGGAAYGTEAFF. The CDR3, as DNA: TGTGCTAGTGGTTTGTCGGGCGGGGCAGCCTATGGTACTGAAGCTTTCTTT.

In its sample, this clonotype was seen many times. The rearrangement links TRBV20-1 to TRBJ1-1; D uncertain. V was pared by 0 bases and J by 3 bases, with 8 bases between. This CDR3 is 13 amino acids long. Germline-derived CDR1 and CDR2 are DFQATT and SNEGSKA (reference sequence). In nucleotides, the CDR3 is TGCAGTGCTAGAGATGGACCCCACACTGAAGCTTTCTTT. Amino acid sequence: CSARDGPHTEAFF.

This clonotype appeared many times. This chain connects TRBV20-1 to TRBJ2-2, with 9 bases identical to TRBD1. The CDR3 runs to 18 residues. CDR1 DFQATT and CDR2 SNEGSKA come from the germline V gene (reference sequence). Losses at the gene ends were 6 bases for V and 7 bases for J; bases not matched to a gene: 21. DNA for the CDR3: TGCAGTGCGACAGGGGGGCTGGTCTCCGGCGGGGCATACGGGGAGCTGTTTTTT. Translated, it gives CSATGGLVSGGAYGELFF.

V gene TRBV7-2 combines with J gene TRBJ2-5, with 8 bases aligning to TRBD2. With 3 bases clipped from V and 5 bases from J, the junction kept 8 bases outside the gene matches. The CDR3 sequence is 15 residues long. Germline V lookup: CDR1 SGHTA, CDR2 FQGNSA. This chain's CDR3 is CASSLAGGARETQYF. Here the CDR3 DNA reads TGTGCCAGCAGCTTGGCCGGGGGGGCTCGGGAGACCCAGTACTTC.

This clonotype appeared many times. The chain carries TRBV10-3 and TRBJ1-5, with D perhaps TRBD1 (6 bases). This CDR3 has 13 amino acids. V lost 11 bases and J 3 bases, leaving 14 bases between the germline ends. Germline-derived CDR1 and CDR2 are ENHRY and SYGVKD. As DNA, the CDR3 is TGTGCCGCCCAAGGGGGTAACAATCAGCCCCAGCATTTT. It yields the protein CAAQGGNNQPQHF.

This clonotype was seen ten or more times. The V gene is TRBV4-3, the J gene TRBJ1-1; D possibly corresponds to TRBD1 (5 bases). This CDR3 is built from 16 residues. V lost 0 bases to trimming and J lost 3 bases, with 14 bases between them. Germline lookup yields CDR1 LGHNA and CDR2 YSLEER. CDR3 nucleotides: TGCGCCAGCAGCCAAGATCAATCGGCAGGGTACACTGAAGCTTTCTTT. Translation gives CASSQDQSAGYTEAFF.

This clonotype was counted at least ten times. The chain employs TRBV12-3 or TRBV12-4 and TRBJ2-7, with D possibly called TRBD1 or TRBD2 (5 bases each). The CDR3 spans 15 residues. The V end was cut by 6 bases, the J end by 7 bases, with 22 bases between. This CDR3 is CASRPGRGLGLEQYF. The DNA for the CDR3 is TGTGCCAGCAGGCCGGGACGGGGATTGGGTTTGGAGCAGTACTTC.

In this sample, this clonotype turned up many times. This chain links TRBV5-1 with TRBJ2-2, with D unresolved. Germline values: CDR1 SGHRS, CDR2 YFSETQ. The CDR3 contains 14 residues. Trimming took off 1 base at V and 4 bases at J, with 8 bases between the two ends. The CDR3 here is CASSLSSGTGELFF. The DNA of the CDR3 is TGCGCCAGCAGCTTGTCTAGTGGCACCGGGGAGCTGTTTTTT.

This clonotype has ten or more counts. The chain uses TRBV5-1 and TRBJ2-1, with D possibly being TRBD1 (5 bases). This CDR3 comprises 17 residues. V gave up 4 bases and J gave up 0 bases, with 17 bases separating them. CDR1 is SGHRS and CDR2 is YFSETQ in the germline V gene. Here the CDR3 DNA reads TGCGCCAGCAGCGATAGACAGAAACCGAGCTCCTACAATGAGCAGTTCTTC. It codes for CASSDRQKPSSYNEQFF.

This clonotype was seen ten or more times. J is TRBJ1-5 and V is TRBV28; D uncertain. CDR1 MDHEN and CDR2 SYDVKM come from the germline V gene. Trimming took 6 bases from V and 5 from J, leaving 11 bases between them. The CDR3 runs 13 residues. The CDR3 loop reads CASRKYADQPQHF. The DNA of the CDR3 is TGTGCCAGCAGGAAGTATGCGGATCAGCCCCAGCATTTT.

This clonotype appeared many times. This chain joins TRBV6-2 or TRBV6-3 and TRBJ2-1; D gene ambiguous. The germline V gene has CDR1 MNHEY and CDR2 SVGEGT. Trimming took off 2 bases at V and 6 bases at J, with 17 bases between the two ends. There are 16 residues in the CDR3. Here the CDR3 reads CASSYAGARPGNEQFF. The DNA for the CDR3 is TGTGCCAGCAGTTACGCAGGCGCTCGTCCTGGCAATGAGCAGTTCTTC.

This clonotype was counted between two and nine times. V is TRBV15 and J is TRBJ2-7, with a tentative D call TRBD2 (5 bases). Trimming removed 5 bases at V and 0 bases at J, with 17 bases between. CDR3 length: 16 amino acids. The germline V gene has CDR1 LNHNV and CDR2 YYDKDF (reference sequence). CDR3 in DNA: TGTGCCACCAGCTACCGGGCGGGCCCCGGCTCCTACGAGCAGTACTTC. Translating it yields CATSYRAGPGSYEQYF.